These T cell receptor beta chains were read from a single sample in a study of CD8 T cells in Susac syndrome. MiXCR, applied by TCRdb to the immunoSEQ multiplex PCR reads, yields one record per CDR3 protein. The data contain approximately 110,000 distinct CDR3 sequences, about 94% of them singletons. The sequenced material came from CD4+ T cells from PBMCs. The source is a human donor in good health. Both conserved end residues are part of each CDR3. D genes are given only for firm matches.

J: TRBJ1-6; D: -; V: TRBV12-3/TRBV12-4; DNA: TGTGCCAGCGGGACCTTAGTACAGCGGAATTCACCCCTCCACTTT; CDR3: CASGTLVQRNSPLHF
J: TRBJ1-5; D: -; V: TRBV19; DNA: TGTGCCAGTAGTATAGTTGGACAGCCCCAGCATTTT; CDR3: CASSIVGQPQHF
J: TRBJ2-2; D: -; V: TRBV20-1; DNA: TGCAGTGCTAGAGATCGAGTCAGGGGTACGGCCGGGGAGCTGTTTTTT; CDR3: CSARDRVRGTAGELFF
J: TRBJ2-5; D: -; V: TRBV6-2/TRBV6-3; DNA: TGTGCCAGCAGTGCTCATGAGACCCAGTACTTC; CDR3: CASSAHETQYF
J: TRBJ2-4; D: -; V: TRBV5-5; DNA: TGTGCCAGCAGCCCTCTTGGGGGCACGAACATTCAGTACTTC; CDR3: CASSPLGGTNIQYF
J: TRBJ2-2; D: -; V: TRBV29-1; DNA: TGCAGCGTTGGGGGGGCCGGGGAGCTGTTTTTT; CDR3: CSVGGAGELFF
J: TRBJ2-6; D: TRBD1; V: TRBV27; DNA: TGTGCCAGCGGTACCAGGGGGTCTGGGGCCAACGTCCTGACTTTC; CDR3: CASGTRGSGANVLTF
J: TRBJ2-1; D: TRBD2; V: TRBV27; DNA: TGTGCCAGCAGTTCACCGGGACTAGCGGGAGGGCCCCATGAGCAGTTCTTC; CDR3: CASSSPGLAGGPHEQFF
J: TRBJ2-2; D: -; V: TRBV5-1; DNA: TGCGCCAGCAGGGTCGGGCCGGAGAGGACCTCCGGGGAGCTGTTTTTT; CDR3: CASRVGPERTSGELFF
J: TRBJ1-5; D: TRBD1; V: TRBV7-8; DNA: TGTGCCAGCAGCGTACGACAGGGGCAAAACCAGCCCCAGCATTTT; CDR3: CASSVRQGQNQPQHF
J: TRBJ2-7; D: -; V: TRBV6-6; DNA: TGTGCCAGCGGGCAGATGAGCTCCTACGAGCAGTACTTC; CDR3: CASGQMSSYEQYF
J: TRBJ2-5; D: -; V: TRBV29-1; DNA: TGCAGCGTTGAAGGGGGGGGCAGTCCCTTCCAAGAGACCCAGTACTTC; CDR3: CSVEGGGSPFQETQYF
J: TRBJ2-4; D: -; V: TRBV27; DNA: TGTGCCAGCAGTCCCGGACCGTTGGGATATCAGTACTTC; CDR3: CASSPGPLGYQYF
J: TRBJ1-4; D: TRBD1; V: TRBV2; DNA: TGTGCCAGCAGCCGTGACAGGGATGTAGGCGAAAAACTGTTTTTT; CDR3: CASSRDRDVGEKLFF
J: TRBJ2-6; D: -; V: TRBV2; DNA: TGTGCCGGGGTGGGGAGCTCTGGGGCCAACGTCCTGACTTTC; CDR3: CAGVGSSGANVLTF
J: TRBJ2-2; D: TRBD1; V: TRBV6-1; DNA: TGTGCCAGCAGTAGGGGACAGGGGTCTAACACCGGGGAGCTGTTTTTT; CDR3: CASSRGQGSNTGELFF
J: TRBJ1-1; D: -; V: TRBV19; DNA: TGTGCCAGTAGTATGGGGGCAGGAACTGAAGCTTTCTTT; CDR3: CASSMGAGTEAFF
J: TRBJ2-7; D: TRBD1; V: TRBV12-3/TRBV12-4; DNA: TGTGCCAGCAGTGGCGGGACAGGGTTCGCGCAGTACTTC; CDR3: CASSGGTGFAQYF
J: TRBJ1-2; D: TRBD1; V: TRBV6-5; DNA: TGTGCCAGCAGTCCTATACAGGGGGCTGGTGGCTACACCTTC; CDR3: CASSPIQGAGGYTF
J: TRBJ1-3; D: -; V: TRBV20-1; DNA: TGCAGTGCTAGAGCCGGAGCCTCTGGAAACACCATATATTTT; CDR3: CSARAGASGNTIYF
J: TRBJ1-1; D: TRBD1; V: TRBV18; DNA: TGTGCCAGCTTAGGACAGGGAGGGACTGAAGCTTTCTTT; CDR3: CASLGQGGTEAFF
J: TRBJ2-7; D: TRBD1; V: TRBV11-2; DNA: TGTGCCAGCACCCGGGACAGGGTGCTACCATACGAGCAGTACTTC; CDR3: CASTRDRVLPYEQYF
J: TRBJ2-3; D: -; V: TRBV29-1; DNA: TGCAGCGTTGATATCGGGACAGATACGCAGTATTTT; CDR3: CSVDIGTDTQYF
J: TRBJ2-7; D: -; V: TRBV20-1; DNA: TGCAGTGCTAGAGATCGGGCAGGACCGGCCTACTACGAGCAGTACTTC; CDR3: CSARDRAGPAYYEQYF
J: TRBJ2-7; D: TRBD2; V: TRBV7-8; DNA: TGTGCCAGCAGCCCTTATAGACTAGCGGGGCGCTACGAGCAGTACTTC; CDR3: CASSPYRLAGRYEQYF
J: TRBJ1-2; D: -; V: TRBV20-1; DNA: TGCAGTGCGCGGGAGACCGGGCTCTATGGCTACACCTTC; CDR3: CSARETGLYGYTF